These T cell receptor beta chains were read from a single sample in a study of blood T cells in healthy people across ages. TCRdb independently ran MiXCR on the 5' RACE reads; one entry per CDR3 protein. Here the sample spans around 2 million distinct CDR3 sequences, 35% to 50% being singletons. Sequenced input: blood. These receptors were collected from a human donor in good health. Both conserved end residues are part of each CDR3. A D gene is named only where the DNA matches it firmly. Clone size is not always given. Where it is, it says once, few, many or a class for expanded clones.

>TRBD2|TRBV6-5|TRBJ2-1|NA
TGTGCCAGCAGTTACACGGGACTAGGTGACAATGAGCAGTTCTTC
CASSYTGLGDNEQFF
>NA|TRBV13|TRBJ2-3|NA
TGTGCCAGCAGCATCCACCCGGATACGCAGTATTTT
CASSIHPDTQYF
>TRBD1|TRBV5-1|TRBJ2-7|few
TGCGCCAGCAGCTATTCAACAGGGGGGAGCTCCTACGAGCAGTACTTC
CASSYSTGGSSYEQYF
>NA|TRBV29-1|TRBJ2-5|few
TGCAGCGCGGGGCAGGGTGCGACAGAGACCCAGTACTTC
CSAGQGATETQYF
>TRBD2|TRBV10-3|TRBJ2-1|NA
TGTGCCACGAGGACTAGCGGGGGCCCAAGCTCCTACAATGAGCAGTTCTTC
CATRTSGGPSSYNEQFF
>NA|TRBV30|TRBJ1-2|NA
TGTGCCTGGAGTATGGCTAACTATGGCTACACCTTC
CAWSMANYGYTF
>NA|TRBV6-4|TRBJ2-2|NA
TGTGCCAGCAGCAAGGACAGTTCCACCGGGGAGCTGTTTTTT
CASSKDSSTGELFF
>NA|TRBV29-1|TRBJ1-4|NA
TGCAGCGTTTTAAGTGGGGTCACAACTAATGAAAAACTGTTTTTT
CSVLSGVTTNEKLFF
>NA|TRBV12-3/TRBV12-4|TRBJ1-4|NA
TGTGCCAGCAGTTTTTTTGAAAAACTGTTTTTT
CASSFFEKLFF
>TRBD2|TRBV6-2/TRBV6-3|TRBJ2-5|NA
TGTGCCAGCAGTTACCTCGCGGGAGAGCAGTACTTC
CASSYLAGEQYF